A single sample is the source of the 21 T cell receptor beta chains below, sequenced in a study of cytomegalovirus exposure and HLA in healthy donors. Use of 60 Vbeta and 13 Jbeta primers characterized the PCR. Libraries were prepared by immunoSEQ multiplex PCR; TCRdb keeps only in-frame clonotypes and omits some of them. The sample shows about 210,000 clones, 82% of them seen only once. Sequencing input: PBMCs. The receptors derive from a man aged 35 to 55 in good health and CMV-seropositive.

This chain uses TRBV2 with TRBJ1-2; TRBD1 matches at 7 bases. There are 16 residues in the CDR3. CDR1 and CDR2 (germline): SNHLY, FYNNEI. J lost 6 bases, V lost 0 bases, and 10 bases had no gene match. CDR3 sequence: CASSEAGTDARDGYTF. CDR3 DNA sequence: TGTGCCAGCAGTGAAGCAGGGACAGACGCCAGGGATGGCTACACCTTC.

The rearrangement links TRBV18 to TRBJ1-2; 10 bases agree with TRBD1. V lost 5 bases to trimming and J lost 6 bases; unmatched junction nucleotides: 6. Germline assignment: CDR1 KGHSH and CDR2 LQKENI. CDR3 size: 14 residues. The CDR3 loop is CASSAGQGFDGYTF. DNA for the CDR3: TGTGCCAGCTCAGCGGGACAGGGGTTTGATGGCTACACCTTC.

The V and J genes are TRBV5-6 and TRBJ2-7, with no clear D. The germline CDR1 and CDR2 sequences are SGHDT and YYEEEE. Trimming shortened V by 0 bases and J by 4 bases, and 2 bases separated the two germline ends. The CDR3 is 11 residues long. The CDR3 coding sequence is TGTGCCAGCAGCTTGGCATACGAGCAGTACTTC. Residues: CASSLAYEQYF.

V is TRBV27 and J is TRBJ2-1; 12 nucleotides align to TRBD2. This CDR3 has 17 residues. Germline V gene lookup returns CDR1 MNHEY and CDR2 SMNVEV (reference sequence). The V segment lost 1 base and the J segment 4 bases; nucleotides outside the gene matches: 5. DNA of the CDR3: TGTGCCAGCAGTTTATGGGCTAGCGGGAGGGGGTACAATGAGCAGTTCTTC. Amino acid sequence: CASSLWASGRGYNEQFF.

This clone occurred once. The chain combines TRBV5-1 with TRBJ2-3; TRBD2 aligns across 13 bases. This CDR3 is built from 15 residues. Germline V CDR1 and CDR2: SGHRS, YFSETQ. With 5 bases clipped from V and 3 bases from J, the junction kept 3 bases outside the gene matches. This CDR3 is CASRRTSGSTDTQYF. As DNA, the CDR3 is TGCGCCAGCAGACGGACTAGCGGGAGTACAGATACGCAGTATTTT.

The chain employs TRBV7-3 and TRBJ2-1; no clear D. V was trimmed by 5 bases and J by 7 bases, leaving 9 bases between them. The CDR3 length is 12 residues. CDR1 and CDR2 from the germline V gene are SGHTA and FQGTGA. CDR3: CASSPSGNEQFF. The CDR3, as DNA: TGTGCCAGCAGCCCCTCCGGTAATGAGCAGTTCTTC.

This clone showed up just a few times. The V call is TRBV6-1, the J call TRBJ2-7, with 8 positions matching TRBD2. Germline values: CDR1 MNHNS, CDR2 SASEGT. There are 14 residues in the CDR3. The trim removed 4 bases at V and 2 bases at J, leaving 4 bases unmatched. CDR3 sequence reads: CASSATSETYEQYF. The CDR3 nucleotides are TGTGCCAGCAGTGCGACTAGCGAGACCTACGAGCAGTACTTC.

V gene TRBV6-1 combines with J gene TRBJ2-1; tentatively, D is TRBD2 (6 bases). Germline V lookup: CDR1 MNHNS, CDR2 SASEGT. Trimming pared 2 bases from V and 4 bases from J, leaving 21 bases between. The CDR3 spans 18 residues. CDR3 in amino acids: CASSEYWGAGKDYNEQFF. The CDR3 DNA reads TGTGCCAGCAGTGAATACTGGGGAGCGGGCAAGGATTACAATGAGCAGTTCTTC.

The chain has TRBV10-1 and TRBJ2-7; D remains unclear. The germline V and J ends were trimmed by 6 bases and 3 bases, with 12 bases remaining between them. Germline lookup yields CDR1 WNHNN and CDR2 SYGVQD (reference sequence). The CDR3 runs to 13 residues. The CDR3 is CASRDESHYEQYV. The CDR3 bases are TGCGCCAGCAGGGATGAATCACACTACGAGCAGTACGTC.

The chain carries TRBV6-1 and TRBJ2-7; 7 nucleotides line up with TRBD1. The CDR3 extends over 13 amino acids. The V gene's germline CDR1 is MNHNS and CDR2 SASEGT. Germline trimming cut 5 bases from V and 2 bases from J; bases unmatched to any gene: 3. The CDR3: CASSLQGTYEQYV. In DNA form, the CDR3 reads TGTGCCAGCAGTTTACAGGGGACCTACGAGCAGTACGTC.

The chain uses TRBV18 and TRBJ2-2; 7 bases are shared with TRBD1. The J segment lost 6 bases and the V segment lost 6 bases, leaving 7 bases of the junction unmatched. The germline gives CDR1 KGHSH, CDR2 LQKENI. The CDR3 is made up of 14 amino acids. CDR3 region: CASSSQGDAGELFF. Written as DNA, the CDR3 is TGTGCCAGCTCTAGTCAGGGGGACGCCGGGGAGCTGTTTTTT.

The chain couples TRBV13 to TRBJ2-7; possible D gene TRBD2, 6 bases. The CDR3 runs to 13 residues. Trimming removed 5 bases from V and 2 bases from J, with 10 bases in between. Per the germline V gene, CDR1 is PRHDT and CDR2 is FYEKMQ (reference sequence). CDR3 DNA sequence: TGTGCCAGCAGCGGTCGGGGGACCTACGAGCAGTACGTC. Translation gives CASSGRGTYEQYV.

The rearrangement links TRBV6-1 to TRBJ1-1; TRBD1 matches 7 bases. The CDR3 sequence is 13 residues long. Germline CDR1 is MNHNS and CDR2 is SASEGT. Losses at the gene ends were 6 bases for V and 3 bases for J; bases not matched to a gene: 4. CDR3 protein: CASRGQVYTEAFF. The CDR3 DNA follows: TGTGCCAGCAGAGGACAGGTGTACACTGAAGCTTTCTTT.

The V and J genes are TRBV21-1 and TRBJ2-1; the DNA was not used to check the table's D call, TRBD1. TRBV21-1 is a pseudogene locus. The CDR3 spans 12 residues. The DNA for the CDR3 is TGTGCCCCCGGGACAGGGAAGGATGAGCAGTTCTTC. Amino acid sequence: CAPGTGKDEQFF.

This sequence joins TRBV4-1 and TRBJ1-5; no clear D gene. The germline gives CDR1 MGHRA, CDR2 YSYEKL. V was pared by 2 bases and J by 4 bases, with 12 bases between. This CDR3 contains 15 residues. The CDR3 reads CASSQSPGSNQPQHF. The CDR3 DNA follows: TGCGCCAGCAGCCAAAGCCCCGGGAGTAATCAGCCCCAGCATTTT.

The chain couples TRBV1 to TRBJ2-3; the table calls TRBD1, which could not be checked here. TRBV1 constitutes a pseudogene. This CDR3 spans 16 amino acids. CDR3 region: CTSSQHRDRGTDTQYF. CDR3 DNA: TGCACCAGCAGCCAACACCGGGACAGGGGAACAGATACGCAGTATTTT.

J is TRBJ1-4 and V is TRBV7-2, with D possibly TRBD1 on 5 matching bases. Germline CDR1 and CDR2: SGHTA and FQGNSA. The CDR3 runs to 13 residues. Trimming took 3 bases from V and 11 from J, leaving 13 bases between them. The CDR3 coding sequence is TGTGCCAGCAGCTTCAATCAGGGTAGTAAACTGTTTTTT. This codes for CASSFNQGSKLFF.

The genes are TRBV7-9 and TRBJ2-5; TRBD1 matches 8 bases. V lost 5 bases to trimming and J lost 7 bases; unmatched junction nucleotides: 12. Germline V gene sequence: CDR1 SEHNR, CDR2 FQNEAQ (reference sequence). The CDR3 totals 15 residues. The DNA for the CDR3 is TGTGCCAGCAGCCCGGGGACAGGAACATGGGGGACCCAGTACTTC. Translation: CASSPGTGTWGTQYF.

This clone was detected a few times. The J gene is TRBJ1-5, the V gene TRBV5-8; tentatively, D is TRBD1 (6 bases). The V end lost 4 bases, the J end lost 4 bases, and 15 bases lay between the germline ends. The V gene's germline CDR1 is SGHTS and CDR2 YDEGEE. CDR3 length: 15 residues. CDR3 sequence (DNA): TGTGCCAGCAGCCCCCGGGACATGGGGAATCAGCCCCAGCATTTT. Protein sequence: CASSPRDMGNQPQHF.

The J gene is TRBJ1-2, the V gene TRBV5-6; tentatively, D is TRBD1 (6 bases). Germline loops: CDR1 SGHDT, CDR2 YYEEEE. V was cut by 4 bases and J by 5 bases, with 24 bases left in between. This CDR3 is built from 17 residues. CDR3 amino acids: CASSPLGWQGTPYGYTF. The CDR3 DNA reads as TGTGCCAGCAGCCCTCTTGGGTGGCAGGGGACCCCTTATGGCTACACCTTC. Based on the CDR3 plus reference TRBV5-6 and TRBJ1-2, the full variable domain is DAGVTQSPTHLIKTRGQQVTLRCSPKSGHDTVSWYQQALGQGPQFIFQYYEEEERQRGNFPDRFSGHQFPNYSSELNVNALLLGDSALYLCASSPLGWQGTPYGYTFGSGTRLTVV.

The chain is built from TRBV5-1 and TRBJ2-1; 12 bases are a match to TRBD2. The germline V gene has CDR1 SGHRS and CDR2 YFSETQ. V lost 4 bases, J lost 3 bases, and 8 bases stayed unmatched. The CDR3 runs to 17 residues. CDR3 sequence (DNA): TGCGCCAGCAGCATGCTACCGACTAGCGGGAGCTACAATGAGCAGTTCTTC. It codes for CASSMLPTSGSYNEQFF. Full variable domain (rest looked up from reference TRBV5-1 and TRBJ2-1): KAGVTQTPRYLIKTRGQQVTLSCSPISGHRSVSWYQQTPGQGLQFLFEYFSETQRNKGNFPGRFSGRQFSNSRSEMNVSTLELGDSALYLCASSMLPTSGSYNEQFFGPGTRLTVL.